The 29 T cell receptor beta chains presented below share a single source sample, sequenced in a study of blood T cells in healthy people across ages. Alongside a J-beta primer mix, a sample-barcoded 5' primer served in a second PCR lasting roughly 6 to 11 cycles. TCRdb reprocessed the 5' RACE reads via MiXCR and lists one record per CDR3 protein. The table includes just over 1 million distinct CDR3 sequences, around 43% detected once. Sample: blood. All receptors come from a woman aged 60-70 years in good health.

The rearrangement uses TRBV20-1 and TRBJ2-3; 10 bases match TRBD2. Germline V CDR1 and CDR2: DFQATT, SNEGSKA (reference sequence). The CDR3 spans 13 residues. CDR3 residues: CRAPLAGTDTQYF. CDR3 bases: TGCAGAGCCCCACTAGCGGGAACTGATACGCAGTATTTT.

In its sample, this clonotype was seen a few times. The rearrangement links TRBV6-2 or TRBV6-3 to TRBJ2-5; 11 bases agree with TRBD1. This CDR3 spans 16 amino acids. V lost 1 base and J lost 2; bases outside the gene matches: 3. Germline assignment: CDR1 MNHEY and CDR2 SVGEGT. The CDR3 reads CASSYYGQGAQETQYF. CDR3 nucleotide sequence: TGTGCCAGCAGTTACTATGGACAGGGGGCTCAAGAGACCCAGTACTTC.

This chain links TRBV9 with TRBJ2-6; D remains ambiguous. Germline assignment: CDR1 SGDLS and CDR2 YYNGEE. Trimming stripped 0 bases from V and 6 bases from J, with 10 bases between. This CDR3 is 15 amino acids long. The DNA of the CDR3 is TGTGCCAGCAGCGTAGATTCTGGTGAGGCCAACGTCCTGACTTTC. Protein product: CASSVDSGEANVLTF. Full variable domain (rest looked up from reference TRBV9 and TRBJ2-6): DSGVTQTPKHLITATGQRVTLRCSPRSGDLSVYWYQQSLDQGLQFLIQYYNGEERAKGNILERFSAQQFPDLHSELNLSSLELGDSALYFCASSVDSGEANVLTFGAGSRLTVL.

The chain recombines TRBV4-2 with TRBJ2-1; 10 bases are a match to TRBD2. CDR1 LGHNA and CDR2 YNFKEQ come from the germline V gene. The CDR3 contains 15 residues. J lost 7 bases, V lost 4 bases, and 7 bases had no gene match. The DNA for the CDR3 is TGTGCCAGCAGCCGTGGACTAGCGGAAAAGAATGAGCAGTTCTTC. It translates to CASSRGLAEKNEQFF.

This clonotype was seen only a few times. V and J are TRBV9 and TRBJ1-6; no clear D. There are 13 residues in the CDR3. Germline loops: CDR1 SGDLS, CDR2 YYNGEE. The germline V and J ends were trimmed by 1 base and 8 bases, with 7 bases remaining between them. The CDR3 sequence: CASSVKWDSPLHF. In DNA, the CDR3 is TGTGCCAGCAGCGTAAAGTGGGATTCACCCCTCCACTTT.

This clonotype was counted ten times or more. The rearrangement links TRBV20-1 to TRBJ1-1, with D possibly matching TRBD1 (5 bases). This CDR3 has 15 residues. Trimming cost V 1 base and J 1 base, with 13 bases left between them. Germline V gene sequence: CDR1 DFQATT, CDR2 SNEGSKA (reference sequence). Here the CDR3 DNA reads TGCAGTGCTAGAGGGTGGGGCCGGACGAACACTGAAGCTTTCTTT. This codes for CSARGWGRTNTEAFF.

The rearrangement uses TRBV7-9 and TRBJ2-5; possibly TRBD1 for D (7 bases). The ends were cut back, 5 bases at V and 5 bases at J, with 21 bases in the middle. The CDR3 has 16 residues. Germline V lookup: CDR1 SEHNR, CDR2 FQNEAQ (reference sequence). CDR3 nucleotide sequence: TGTGCCAGCAGCCCAAGAAGACAGGGAGGAGGGGAGACCCAGTACTTC. Its translation: CASSPRRQGGGETQYF.

The chain combines TRBV15 with TRBJ2-7; unclear D gene. Trimming took off 1 base at V and 2 bases at J, with 9 bases between the two ends. The CDR3 length is 14 residues. Germline CDR1 LNHNV, CDR2 YYDKDF (reference sequence). The DNA for the CDR3 is TGTGCCACCAGCAGAGTCCTATCGGCCTACGAGCAGTACTTC. Its translation is CATSRVLSAYEQYF.

This clonotype was seen more than once but under ten times. V usage is TRBV5-1 and J usage is TRBJ2-5; 7 nucleotides match TRBD2. Trimming removed 4 bases from V and 2 bases from J; junction bases left unmatched: 11. From germline, CDR1 is SGHRS and CDR2 YFSETQ. The CDR3 contains 16 residues. Here the CDR3 DNA reads TGCGCCAGCAGCAAGATTAGCGGGTTGGGGCAAGAGACCCAGTACTTC. It encodes CASSKISGLGQETQYF.

There are a few counts of this clonotype. The chain recombines TRBV30 with TRBJ2-5, with 9 bases fitting TRBD1. V lost 0 bases and J lost 5; bases outside the gene matches: 4. CDR3 length equals 14 residues. Per germline, CDR1 GTSNPN and CDR2 SVGIG (reference sequence). This CDR3 is CAWSVGTGFETQYF. DNA for the CDR3: TGTGCCTGGAGTGTGGGGACAGGGTTTGAGACCCAGTACTTC.

This clonotype was counted a few times. The genes are TRBV10-3 and TRBJ2-5; maybe TRBD1 (5 bases). This CDR3 has 16 residues. Looked up from germline, CDR1 is ENHRY and CDR2 is SYGVKD. The V and J ends lost 0 bases and 2 bases respectively, with 13 bases between them. The CDR3 is CAISESLQGLQETQYF. CDR3 coding DNA: TGTGCCATCAGTGAGTCTCTCCAGGGCCTACAAGAGACCCAGTACTTC.

This chain connects TRBV30 to TRBJ1-2; D not resolved. V lost 3 bases and J lost 4, with 12 bases in between. The CDR3 totals 13 residues. In germline, CDR1 is GTSNPN, CDR2 SVGIG (reference sequence). The CDR3 DNA reads TGTGCCTGGAGCCAGGAGGAAGGCTATGGCTACACCTTC. Translation gives CAWSQEEGYGYTF.

The V call is TRBV29-1, the J call TRBJ2-3; weak D call: TRBD1 (5 bases). This CDR3 has 15 amino acids. Germline values: CDR1 SQVTM, CDR2 ANQGSEA. The V and J ends lost 2 bases and 1 base respectively, with 13 bases between them. Here the CDR3 reads CSVEQSVTGTDTQYF. The DNA of the CDR3 is TGCAGCGTTGAACAGTCCGTGACAGGCACAGATACGCAGTATTTT.

The rearrangement uses TRBV11-2 and TRBJ2-1, with 11 bases aligning to TRBD2. The V segment lost 3 bases and the J segment 4 bases; nucleotides outside the gene matches: 8. The CDR3 covers 17 residues. The germline gives CDR1 SGHAT, CDR2 FQNNGV. The CDR3 DNA is TGTGCCAGCAGCTTCCACACCGGGACTAGCGGTTACAATGAGCAGTTCTTC. Its translation is CASSFHTGTSGYNEQFF.

The rearrangement links TRBV5-1 to TRBJ2-5; D is ambiguous. CDR1 is SGHRS and CDR2 is YFSETQ in the germline V gene. CDR3 length: 14 residues. V dropped 0 bases and J dropped 11 bases, with 17 bases sitting between them. In DNA form, the CDR3 reads TGCGCCAGCAGCTTGGAGTCTATATACAATGAGCAGTACTTC. This sequence encodes CASSLESIYNEQYF.

The chain employs TRBV2 and TRBJ2-2; 8 bases line up with TRBD2. The CDR3 is 14 residues long. V was clipped by 11 bases and J by 5 bases; unmatched bases: 10. The germline V gene encodes CDR1 SNHLY and CDR2 FYNNEI. This chain's CDR3 is CASTVAGRTGELFF. For the CDR3, the DNA is TGTGCCTCAACGGTAGCGGGACGGACCGGGGAGCTGTTTTTT.

The chain links TRBV6-1 to TRBJ1-2; 9 nucleotides match TRBD1. The junction had 11 bases not matched to a gene; V was cut back by 5 bases and J by 7 bases. The CDR3 is 15 residues long. The germline V gene has CDR1 MNHNS and CDR2 SASEGT. The CDR3: CASSPLKQGAGGYTF. The CDR3 DNA reads as TGTGCCAGCAGTCCTTTGAAACAGGGGGCGGGTGGCTACACCTTC.

This clonotype showed up many times. The chain recombines TRBV5-5 with TRBJ1-2; possible D gene TRBD1, 6 bases. Trimming left V 0 bases short and J 1 base short, with 7 bases between. CDR1 SGHKS and CDR2 YYEKEE come from the germline V gene (reference sequence). The CDR3 has 14 residues. The CDR3 region is CASSLGTVNYGYTF. In nucleotides, the CDR3 is TGTGCCAGCAGCTTGGGGACAGTTAACTATGGCTACACCTTC. Using reference TRBV5-5 and TRBJ1-2 for the parts outside the CDR3, the full variable domain is DAGVTQSPTHLIKTRGQQVTLRCSPISGHKSVSWYQQVLGQGPQFIFQYYEKEERGRGNFPDRFSARQFPNYSSELNVNALLLGDSALYLCASSLGTVNYGYTFGSGTRLTVV.

This clonotype showed up just a few times. This chain links TRBV20-1 with TRBJ1-5; D remains ambiguous. CDR1 DFQATT and CDR2 SNEGSKA come from the germline V gene (reference sequence). V was trimmed by 0 bases and J by 3 bases, leaving 9 bases between them. This CDR3 has 14 residues. CDR3 DNA sequence: TGCAGTGCTAGAGATCGTGGGTACAATCAGCCCCAGCATTTT. Translating it yields CSARDRGYNQPQHF.

About this clonotype itself: A read error may produce the germline difference seen at one junction end. This chain connects TRBV7-9 to TRBJ2-1; TRBD2 is a possible D gene (6 bases). The CDR3 loop spans 15 amino acids. Per germline, CDR1 SEHNR and CDR2 FQNEAQ (reference sequence). The DNA of the CDR3 is TGTGCCAGCAGCGGAGCGCGGGAACCCTACAGTGAGCAGTTCTTC. Amino acid sequence: CASSGAREPYSEQFF.

The chain joins TRBV9 to TRBJ2-2, with 8 nucleotides matching TRBD1. The length of the CDR3 is 15 residues. V dropped 2 bases and J dropped 0; count of bases not matched to a gene: 0. CDR1 is SGDLS and CDR2 is YYNGEE in the germline V gene. The CDR3 DNA follows: TGTGCCAGCAGCGTGACAGGGGCGAACACCGGGGAGCTGTTTTTT. Its protein product is CASSVTGANTGELFF.

The chain has TRBV27 and TRBJ2-3; a weak D match, TRBD2 (7 bases). The CDR3 has 16 amino acids. V dropped 2 bases and J dropped 8 bases, with 20 bases sitting between them. Germline values: CDR1 MNHEY, CDR2 SMNVEV (reference sequence). CDR3 in DNA: TGTGCCAGCAGTTTAGGACGGTTGGGGGGGGGCCTTACGCAGTATTTT. It is translated as CASSLGRLGGGLTQYF.

The rearrangement joins TRBV11-2 to TRBJ2-7, with 8 nucleotides matching TRBD2. Germline V gene sequence: CDR1 SGHAT, CDR2 FQNNGV. This CDR3 has 14 amino acids. Trimming took 8 bases from V and 3 from J; bases not matched to a gene: 9. The CDR3 nucleotides read TGTGCCAGCCGCGGGGGGCGGGATATCTACGAGCAGTACTTC. This gives the protein CASRGGRDIYEQYF. The complete variable domain, with remaining parts taken from reference TRBV11-2 and TRBJ2-7, reads EAGVAQSPRYKIIEKRQSVAFWCNPISGHATLYWYQQILGQGPKLLIQFQNNGVVDDSQLPKDRFSAERLKGVDSTLKIQPAKLEDSAVYLCASRGGRDIYEQYFGPGTRLTVT.

This chain joins TRBV27 and TRBJ1-6; possibly TRBD1 for D (5 bases). The CDR3 totals 13 residues. Between the trimmed V and J ends, which lost 7 bases and 13 bases, there was a span of 17 bases. Per the germline V gene, CDR1 is MNHEY and CDR2 is SMNVEV (reference sequence). The DNA of the CDR3 is TGTGCCAGCAACTTTCCACCTACAGGTCCCCTCCACTTT. This codes for CASNFPPTGPLHF.

This clonotype occurred once. The chain employs TRBV5-1 and TRBJ2-1; D is ambiguous. This CDR3 comprises 13 residues. V was clipped by 6 bases and J by 3 bases, with 10 bases between them. Germline CDR1 is SGHRS and CDR2 is YFSETQ. This CDR3 reads CASILRHYNEQFF. The CDR3 DNA sequence: TGCGCCAGCATCCTGAGACACTACAATGAGCAGTTCTTC.

This chain links TRBV5-6 with TRBJ2-3; D unclear. The CDR3 extends over 14 amino acids. Trimming stripped 3 bases from V and 2 bases from J, with 10 bases between. CDR1 is SGHDT and CDR2 is YYEEEE in the germline V gene. The CDR3 nucleotides are TGTGCCAGCAGCTCCACAAAAAACACAGATACGCAGTATTTT. Translating gives CASSSTKNTDTQYF.

The chain joins TRBV20-1 to TRBJ2-1; D remains unclear. V gave up 4 bases and J gave up 0 bases, with 7 bases separating them. The germline V gene has CDR1 DFQATT and CDR2 SNEGSKA (reference sequence). The CDR3 is 13 residues long. CDR3 in amino acids: CSATGFSYNEQFF. The CDR3 nucleotides read TGCAGTGCTACCGGGTTCTCCTACAATGAGCAGTTCTTC.

The CDR3 reads CASSPLRWERNTEAFF. The CDR3 DNA is TGTGCCAGCTCACCACTACGGTGGGAGAGGAACACTGAAGCTTTCTTT. The chain employs TRBV18 and TRBJ1-1, with D hard to call. V was cut by 1 base and J by 1 base, with 13 bases left in between. This CDR3 is built from 16 residues. Germline lookup yields CDR1 KGHSH and CDR2 LQKENI.

This clonotype was picked up a small number of times. This chain connects TRBV20-1 to TRBJ1-2; D ambiguous. In germline, CDR1 is DFQATT, CDR2 SNEGSKA (reference sequence). This CDR3 has 12 residues. Trimming left V 2 bases short and J 8 bases short, with 12 bases between. CDR3 DNA: TGCAGTGCTAGAAATGGGGAATCCGGCTACACCTTC. Protein: CSARNGESGYTF.